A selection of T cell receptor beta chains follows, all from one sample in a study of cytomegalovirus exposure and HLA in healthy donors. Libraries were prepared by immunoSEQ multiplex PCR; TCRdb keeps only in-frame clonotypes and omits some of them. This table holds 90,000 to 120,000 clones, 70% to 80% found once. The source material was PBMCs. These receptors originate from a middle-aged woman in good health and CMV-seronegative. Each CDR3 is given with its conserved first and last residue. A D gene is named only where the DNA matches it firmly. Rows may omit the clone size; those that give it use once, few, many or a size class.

DNA: TGTGCCTGGAGTATCGGGGACACTGAAGCTTTCTTT; CDR3: CAWSIGDTEAFF; length: 12; size: NA; D: NA; V: TRBV30; J: TRBJ1-1
DNA: TGTGCCAGCAGCGTAGTTGGGCGGGGATACTACAATGAGCAGTTCTTC; CDR3: CASSVVGRGYYNEQFF; length: 16; size: NA; D: NA; V: TRBV9; J: TRBJ2-1
DNA: TGTGCCAGCAGCGTAGCTACTTTGACTAATTACAATGAGCAGTTCTTC; CDR3: CASSVATLTNYNEQFF; length: 16; size: NA; D: NA; V: TRBV9; J: TRBJ2-1
DNA: TGTGCTAGTGGTACGGGACTAGCGGGCGTCGGGGAGCTGTTTTTT; CDR3: CASGTGLAGVGELFF; length: 15; size: NA; D: TRBD2; V: TRBV12-5; J: TRBJ2-2
DNA: TGTGCCAGCAGTTCTGACAGGGCAGCCGGGGAGCTGTTTTTT; CDR3: CASSSDRAAGELFF; length: 14; size: NA; D: TRBD1; V: TRBV28; J: TRBJ2-2
DNA: TGTGCCAGCAGCTCCGAAGGACAGAGCAATCAGCCCCAGCATTTT; CDR3: CASSSEGQSNQPQHF; length: 15; size: few; D: NA; V: TRBV7-2; J: TRBJ1-5
DNA: TGTGCCAGCAGCTTGGACGCGGGGCAGGGCCTGGCCTACGAGCAGTACTTC; CDR3: CASSLDAGQGLAYEQYF; length: 17; size: few; D: NA; V: TRBV7-2; J: TRBJ2-7
DNA: TGTGCCAGCTCACCCCTAAGTGCTGAGAAACTGTTTTTT; CDR3: CASSPLSAEKLFF; length: 13; size: NA; D: NA; V: TRBV18; J: TRBJ1-4
DNA: TGCGCCAGCAGCCAAGACAGGGCCAGCAATCAGCCCCAGCATTTT; CDR3: CASSQDRASNQPQHF; length: 15; size: once; D: NA; V: TRBV4-1; J: TRBJ1-5
DNA: TGTGCCAGCAGCGCCCCGGGCTCCTACGAGCAGTACTTC; CDR3: CASSAPGSYEQYF; length: 13; size: NA; D: NA; V: TRBV5-4; J: TRBJ2-7
DNA: TGTGCCAGCATGAGCTACAGGGACACTGAAGCTTTCTTT; CDR3: CASMSYRDTEAFF; length: 13; size: few; D: NA; V: TRBV2; J: TRBJ1-1
DNA: TGCGCCAGCAGTGGGGCGGGAGGGCCCGACACCGGGGAGCTGTTTTTT; CDR3: CASSGAGGPDTGELFF; length: 16; size: NA; D: TRBD2; V: TRBV10-1; J: TRBJ2-2
DNA: TGTGCCAGCAGCCAGACGGGGCAGGGGCGGAATGAGCAGTTCTTC; CDR3: CASSQTGQGRNEQFF; length: 15; size: NA; D: NA; V: TRBV28; J: TRBJ2-1
DNA: TGTGCCATCAGTGAAGGACAGGGCTCTGAAGCTTTCTTT; CDR3: CAISEGQGSEAFF; length: 13; size: NA; D: TRBD1; V: TRBV10-3; J: TRBJ1-1
DNA: TGTGCCAGCAGCTTGGACTCTATGGGGTCCTACAATGAGCAGTTCTTC; CDR3: CASSLDSMGSYNEQFF; length: 16; size: NA; D: NA; V: TRBV7-8; J: TRBJ2-1
DNA: TGTGCCAGCAGTTTTACGTCAGGGACTGGAAACACCATATATTTT; CDR3: CASSFTSGTGNTIYF; length: 15; size: NA; D: NA; V: TRBV28; J: TRBJ1-3
DNA: TGTGCCAGCAGCCCAGAGGTAATCTCCTACGAGCAGTACTTC; CDR3: CASSPEVISYEQYF; length: 14; size: NA; D: NA; V: TRBV27; J: TRBJ2-7
DNA: TGTGCCAGCGCGGGGGGGAGGAGATTGGCCTCCTACGAGCAGTACTTC; CDR3: CASAGGRRLASYEQYF; length: 16; size: once; D: TRBD2; V: TRBV7-9; J: TRBJ2-7
DNA: TGCGCCAGCAGTAATGGCGGGAGGCATTACAATGAGCAGTTCTTC; CDR3: CASSNGGRHYNEQFF; length: 15; size: NA; D: TRBD2; V: TRBV5-1; J: TRBJ2-1
DNA: TGTGCCAGTAGTATAGCTCCCCGCAAAAGGGGAAGGGAGACCCAGTACTTC; CDR3: CASSIAPRKRGRETQYF; length: 17; size: NA; D: NA; V: TRBV19; J: TRBJ2-5
DNA: TGTGCCAGCCAAGGGGAGCGGGATCAGCCCCAGCATTTT; CDR3: CASQGERDQPQHF; length: 13; size: NA; D: NA; V: TRBV2; J: TRBJ1-5
DNA: TGTGCCAGCATCCCGACTAGCGGGGGGTCGAGCTCCTACAATGAGCAGTTCTTC; CDR3: CASIPTSGGSSSYNEQFF; length: 18; size: few; D: TRBD2; V: TRBV7-2; J: TRBJ2-1
DNA: TGTGCCAGCAGCCGCACTACAGGGGCCAATGAGCAGTTCTTC; CDR3: CASSRTTGANEQFF; length: 14; size: NA; D: TRBD1; V: TRBV5-6; J: TRBJ2-1
DNA: TGTGCCAGCTCCTCCTCACGGGAAGGGAATGAGCAGTTCTTC; CDR3: CASSSSREGNEQFF; length: 14; size: once; D: NA; V: TRBV11-3; J: TRBJ2-1
DNA: TGTGCCGGCAGTTTAGGGAGTCGGGAGTACGAGCAGTACTTC; CDR3: CAGSLGSREYEQYF; length: 14; size: NA; D: NA; V: TRBV28; J: TRBJ2-7
DNA: TGTGCCAGTAGTATAGGGGGGCCGGGTAATGAGCAGTTCTTC; CDR3: CASSIGGPGNEQFF; length: 14; size: NA; D: NA; V: TRBV19; J: TRBJ2-1
DNA: TGCGCCAGCAGCCAAGTGGGGGGGCTCCCCTACGAGCAGTACTTC; CDR3: CASSQVGGLPYEQYF; length: 15; size: NA; D: NA; V: TRBV4-1; J: TRBJ2-7
DNA: TGTTCCAGCAGCTTAGACGGGACAGGGGGCGAGGGCTACACCTTC; CDR3: CSSSLDGTGGEGYTF; length: 15; size: NA; D: TRBD1; V: TRBV7-9; J: TRBJ1-2
DNA: TGTGCCAGCAGCGTAGCAGGCAGCCCAACATACAATGAGCAGTTCTTC; CDR3: CASSVAGSPTYNEQFF; length: 16; size: NA; D: NA; V: TRBV9; J: TRBJ2-1
DNA: TGTGCCATCGGGGAGGATTCGGACGAGCAGTACTTC; CDR3: CAIGEDSDEQYF; length: 12; size: NA; D: NA; V: TRBV28; J: TRBJ2-7
DNA: TGTGCCAGTAGTACCCCCCCCACAGGGTACAATTCACCCCTCCACTTT; CDR3: CASSTPPTGYNSPLHF; length: 16; size: NA; D: NA; V: TRBV19; J: TRBJ1-6
DNA: TGTGCCAGCAGCGTAGCCATAGCAGAGGATACGCAGTATTTT; CDR3: CASSVAIAEDTQYF; length: 14; size: NA; D: NA; V: TRBV9; J: TRBJ2-3
DNA: TGTGCCAGCAGCTCGAGACACACGGGGACCATATATTTT; CDR3: CASSSRHTGTIYF; length: 13; size: few; D: NA; V: TRBV5-6; J: TRBJ1-3
DNA: TGTGCCAGCAGCCCGGGACAGGTTCTCTCTGGAAACACCATATATTTT; CDR3: CASSPGQVLSGNTIYF; length: 16; size: NA; D: TRBD1; V: TRBV7-2; J: TRBJ1-3
DNA: TGTGCCACCAGCAGTCTAGGGTTGGGGACTGGCGGCTACACCTTC; CDR3: CATSSLGLGTGGYTF; length: 15; size: once; D: NA; V: TRBV15; J: TRBJ1-2
DNA: TGTGCCAGCAGTAAGGCAGGGGTCGACAATGAGCAGTTCTTC; CDR3: CASSKAGVDNEQFF; length: 14; size: NA; D: NA; V: TRBV7-2; J: TRBJ2-1
DNA: TGTGCCAGCAGTTACACTAGCGGGGGGGTCTACAATGAGCAGTTCTTC; CDR3: CASSYTSGGVYNEQFF; length: 16; size: NA; D: TRBD2; V: TRBV7-9; J: TRBJ2-1
DNA: TGTGCCACCAGCAGAGATTGGGAAGGCAGGGAGGGTGATCAGCCCCAGCATTTT; CDR3: CATSRDWEGREGDQPQHF; length: 18; size: NA; D: NA; V: TRBV15; J: TRBJ1-5
DNA: TGTGCCAGCAGTTCACGACAGCGCTCCTACAATGAGCAGTTCTTC; CDR3: CASSSRQRSYNEQFF; length: 15; size: NA; D: NA; V: TRBV27; J: TRBJ2-1
DNA: TGTGCCAGCAGAGACGGACAGAGCTCCTACAATGAGCAGTTCTTC; CDR3: CASRDGQSSYNEQFF; length: 15; size: NA; D: NA; V: TRBV7-9; J: TRBJ2-1
DNA: TGTGCCAGCAGCCAAGGGACAAGGCAGTACTTC; CDR3: CASSQGTRQYF; length: 11; size: few; D: NA; V: TRBV6-5; J: TRBJ2-7
DNA: TGTGCCAGCAGTTCCGACACCTACGAGCAGTACTTC; CDR3: CASSSDTYEQYF; length: 12; size: NA; D: NA; V: TRBV28; J: TRBJ2-7
DNA: TGTGCCAGCAGCTTAGAAGCCTATGGCTACACCTTC; CDR3: CASSLEAYGYTF; length: 12; size: once; D: NA; V: TRBV7-9; J: TRBJ1-2
DNA: TGCGCCAGCAGTCGGGACAGGGAGATAGATACGCAGTATTTT; CDR3: CASSRDREIDTQYF; length: 14; size: NA; D: TRBD1; V: TRBV10-1; J: TRBJ2-3
DNA: TGTGCCAGCAGTTTGCTTAGGACAGGGAAGTACACCGGGGAGCTGTTTTTT; CDR3: CASSLLRTGKYTGELFF; length: 17; size: NA; D: TRBD1; V: TRBV27; J: TRBJ2-2
DNA: TGTGCCAGCAGCTCTGGGGGGGGCGGTCAGCCCCAGCATTTT; CDR3: CASSSGGGGQPQHF; length: 14; size: NA; D: NA; V: TRBV11-2; J: TRBJ1-5
DNA: TGTGCCTGGAGCGGGAGGGAGGGAGAAAAACTGTTTTTT; CDR3: CAWSGREGEKLFF; length: 13; size: NA; D: NA; V: TRBV30; J: TRBJ1-4
DNA: TGTGCCAGCAGCCCACAGGTCCCGCACACCATATATTTT; CDR3: CASSPQVPHTIYF; length: 13; size: few; D: NA; V: TRBV9; J: TRBJ1-3
DNA: TGTGCCAGCAGCTTAGGGGTAGCGGGGGGGGGCCAAGAGACCCAGTACTTC; CDR3: CASSLGVAGGGQETQYF; length: 17; size: NA; D: TRBD2; V: TRBV7-2; J: TRBJ2-5
DNA: TGCAGCGTTGTATCACACGCGGGGAAAATGAACACTGAAGCTTTCTTT; CDR3: CSVVSHAGKMNTEAFF; length: 16; size: NA; D: NA; V: TRBV29-1; J: TRBJ1-1
DNA: TGTGCCAGCTCTTTACCGGGTTCCTACCAAGAGACCCAGTACTTC; CDR3: CASSLPGSYQETQYF; length: 15; size: NA; D: NA; V: TRBV18; J: TRBJ2-5
DNA: TGTGCCAGCAGTCACTCCGGGACAGATTTAGCGAGAGGGGGTGGGGAGCAGTACTTC; CDR3: CASSHSGTDLARGGGEQYF; length: 19; size: NA; D: TRBD1; V: TRBV27; J: TRBJ2-7
DNA: TGTGCCAGCAACCTCCGGGACAGGAACTACAATGAGCAGTTCTTC; CDR3: CASNLRDRNYNEQFF; length: 15; size: NA; D: TRBD1; V: TRBV5-6; J: TRBJ2-1